The TCR beta chain described here comes from a study of TIL therapy for anti-PD-1-resistant metastatic lung cancer. Looking at the study overall: Tumors carried a median about 1.5 non-synonymous mutations per megabase. Study observations and caveats: TIL clonotype persistence in blood showed no apparent association with response.

The CDR3 has 14 amino acids. Germline-derived CDR1 and CDR2 are MGHRA and YSYEKL. Trimming stripped 2 bases from V and 2 bases from J, with 9 bases between. Time point reported: pre-treatment sample, taken before nivolumab and TIL therapy. This was the immunoSEQ v3 assay. Sequenced by immunoSEQ multiplex PCR; TCRdb stores in-frame clones only, minus some. This table has about 59,000 clones, more than 60% appearing once. Concerning this clone itself: Its antigen remains unidentified.

The sequences come from blood, collected at baseline. The chain links TRBV4-1 to TRBJ1-1; D is unclear. The clonotype was recovered from a person between 25 and 79 years old with non-small cell lung cancer. The CDR3 DNA is TGCGCCAGCAGCCAATGGGGAGGCAACACTGAAGCTTTCTTT. The encoded protein is CASSQWGGNTEAFF.